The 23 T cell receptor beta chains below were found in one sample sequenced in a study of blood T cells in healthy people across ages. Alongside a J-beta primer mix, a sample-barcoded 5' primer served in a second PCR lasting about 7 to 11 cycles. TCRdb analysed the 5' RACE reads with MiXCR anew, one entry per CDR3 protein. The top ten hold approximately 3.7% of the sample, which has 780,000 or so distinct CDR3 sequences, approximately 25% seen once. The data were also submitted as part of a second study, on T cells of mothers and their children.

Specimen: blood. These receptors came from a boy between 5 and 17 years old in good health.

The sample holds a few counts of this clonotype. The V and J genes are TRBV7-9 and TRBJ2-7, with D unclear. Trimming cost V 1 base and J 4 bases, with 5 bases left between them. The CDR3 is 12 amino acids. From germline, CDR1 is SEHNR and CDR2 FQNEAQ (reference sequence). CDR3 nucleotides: TGTGCCAGCAGCTTAGACCAGTACGAGCAGTACTTC. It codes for CASSLDQYEQYF.

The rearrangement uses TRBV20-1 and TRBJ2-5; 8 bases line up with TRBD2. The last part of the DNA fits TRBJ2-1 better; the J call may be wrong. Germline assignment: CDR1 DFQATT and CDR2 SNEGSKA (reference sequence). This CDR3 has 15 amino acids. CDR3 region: CSARGGGLDYNEQFF. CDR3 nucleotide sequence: TGCAGTGCTAGGGGCGGGGGGCTTGATTACAATGAGCAGTTCTTC.

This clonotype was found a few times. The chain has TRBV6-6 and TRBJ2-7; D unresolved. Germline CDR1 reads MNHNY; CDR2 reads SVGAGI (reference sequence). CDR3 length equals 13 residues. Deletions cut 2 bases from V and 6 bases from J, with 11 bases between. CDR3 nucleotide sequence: TGTGCCAGCAGTTACCTAGGAACGTTCGAGCAGTACTTC. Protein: CASSYLGTFEQYF.

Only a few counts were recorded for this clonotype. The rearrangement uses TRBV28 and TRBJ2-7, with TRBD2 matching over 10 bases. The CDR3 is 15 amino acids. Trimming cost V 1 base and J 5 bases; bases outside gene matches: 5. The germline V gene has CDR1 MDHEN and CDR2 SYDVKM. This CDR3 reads CASSLSLAGVHEQYF. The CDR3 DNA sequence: TGTGCCAGCAGTTTATCGCTAGCGGGAGTCCACGAGCAGTACTTC.

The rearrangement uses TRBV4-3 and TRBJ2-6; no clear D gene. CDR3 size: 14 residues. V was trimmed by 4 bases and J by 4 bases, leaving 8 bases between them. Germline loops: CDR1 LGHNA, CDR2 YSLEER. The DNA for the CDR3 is TGCGCCAGCAGCCCCTCTCTAGGGGCCAACGTCCTGACTTTC. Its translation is CASSPSLGANVLTF.

CDR3: CATREPGLAGDNNEQFF. CDR3 DNA: TGTGCCACCAGGGAGCCGGGACTAGCGGGAGACAACAATGAGCAGTTCTTC. V usage is TRBV7-2 and J usage is TRBJ2-1, with 14 bases lining up with TRBD2. Germline V gives CDR1 SGHTA, CDR2 FQGNSA. V shed 10 bases and J 5 bases; nucleotides not matched to a gene: 13. This CDR3 comprises 17 residues.

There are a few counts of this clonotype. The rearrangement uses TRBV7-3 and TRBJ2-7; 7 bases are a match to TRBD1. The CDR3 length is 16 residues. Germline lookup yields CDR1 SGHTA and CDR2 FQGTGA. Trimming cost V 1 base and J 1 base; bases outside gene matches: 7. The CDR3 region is CASSLKGDRESYEQYF. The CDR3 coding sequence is TGTGCCAGCAGCTTAAAAGGAGACAGGGAGTCCTACGAGCAGTACTTC.

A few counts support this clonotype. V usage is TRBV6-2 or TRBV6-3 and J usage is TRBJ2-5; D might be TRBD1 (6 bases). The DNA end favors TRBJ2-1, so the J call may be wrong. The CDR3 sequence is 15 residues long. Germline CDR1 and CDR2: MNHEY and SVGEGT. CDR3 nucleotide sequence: TGTGCCAGCAGTTACGGACAGCTACTTGTTGTTGAGCAGTTCTTC. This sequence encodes CASSYGQLLVVEQFF.

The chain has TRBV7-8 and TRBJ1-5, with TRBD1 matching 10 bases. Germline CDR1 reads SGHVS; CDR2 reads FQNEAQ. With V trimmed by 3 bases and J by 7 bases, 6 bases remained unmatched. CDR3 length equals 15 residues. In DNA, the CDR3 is TGTGCCAGCAGCTTCCGGGACAGGGGTATGCAGCCCCAGCATTTT. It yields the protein CASSFRDRGMQPQHF.

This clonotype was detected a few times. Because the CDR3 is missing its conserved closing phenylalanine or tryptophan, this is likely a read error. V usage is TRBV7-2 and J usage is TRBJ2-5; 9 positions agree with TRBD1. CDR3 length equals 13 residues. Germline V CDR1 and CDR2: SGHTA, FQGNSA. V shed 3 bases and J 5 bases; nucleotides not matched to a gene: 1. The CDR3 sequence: CASSFGQGETQYL. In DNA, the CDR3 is TGTGCCAGCAGCTTTGGACAGGGGGAGACCCAGTACCTC.

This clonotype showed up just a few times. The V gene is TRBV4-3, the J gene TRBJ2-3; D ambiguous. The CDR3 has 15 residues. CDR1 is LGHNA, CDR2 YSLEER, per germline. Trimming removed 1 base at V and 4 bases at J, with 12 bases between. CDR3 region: CASSQGLLAADTQYF. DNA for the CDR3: TGCGCCAGCAGCCAAGGGCTTCTGGCCGCAGATACGCAGTATTTT.

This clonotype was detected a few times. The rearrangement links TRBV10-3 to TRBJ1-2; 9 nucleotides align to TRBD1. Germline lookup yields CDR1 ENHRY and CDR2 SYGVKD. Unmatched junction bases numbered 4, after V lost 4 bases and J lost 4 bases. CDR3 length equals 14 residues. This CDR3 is CAISGTGDSYGYTF. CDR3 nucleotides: TGTGCCATCAGTGGGACAGGGGATAGCTATGGCTACACCTTC.

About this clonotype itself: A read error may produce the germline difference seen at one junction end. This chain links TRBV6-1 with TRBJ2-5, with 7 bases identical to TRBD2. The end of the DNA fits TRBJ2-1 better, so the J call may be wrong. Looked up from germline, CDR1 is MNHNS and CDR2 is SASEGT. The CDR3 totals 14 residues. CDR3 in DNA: TGTGCCAGCGAAATCCGGGGGGAGTACATTGAGCAGTTCTTC. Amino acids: CASEIRGEYIEQFF.

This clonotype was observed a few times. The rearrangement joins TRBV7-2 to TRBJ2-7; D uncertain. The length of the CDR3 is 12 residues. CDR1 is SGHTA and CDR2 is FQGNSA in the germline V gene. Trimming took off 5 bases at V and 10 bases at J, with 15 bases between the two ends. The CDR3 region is CASSPSRSIQYF. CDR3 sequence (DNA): TGTGCCAGCAGCCCTTCCCGTTCAATTCAGTACTTC.

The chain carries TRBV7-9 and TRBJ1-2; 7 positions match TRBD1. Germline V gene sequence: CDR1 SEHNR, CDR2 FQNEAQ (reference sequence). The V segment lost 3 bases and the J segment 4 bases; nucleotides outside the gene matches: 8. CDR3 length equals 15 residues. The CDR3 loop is CASSLLTGTLYGYTF. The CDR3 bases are TGTGCCAGCAGCTTGTTGACAGGGACCCTCTATGGCTACACCTTC. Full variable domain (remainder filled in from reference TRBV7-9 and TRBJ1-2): DTGVSQNPRHKITKRGQNVTFRCDPISEHNRLYWYRQTLGQGPEFLTYFQNEAQLEKSRLLSDRFSAERPKGSFSTLEIQRTEQGDSAMYLCASSLLTGTLYGYTFGSGTRLTVV.

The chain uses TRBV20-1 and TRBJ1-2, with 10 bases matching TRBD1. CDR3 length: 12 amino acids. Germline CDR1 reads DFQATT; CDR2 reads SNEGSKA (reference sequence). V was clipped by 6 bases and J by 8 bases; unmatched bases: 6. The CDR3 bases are TGCAGTGCCGCGGGACAGGGGTTCGGCTACACCTTC. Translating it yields CSAAGQGFGYTF.

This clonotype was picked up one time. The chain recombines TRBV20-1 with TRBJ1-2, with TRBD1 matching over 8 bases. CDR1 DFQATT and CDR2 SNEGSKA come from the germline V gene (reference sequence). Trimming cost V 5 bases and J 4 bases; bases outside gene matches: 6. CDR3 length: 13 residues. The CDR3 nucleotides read TGCAGTGCTCAACAGGGGGTGGGCTATGGCTACACCTTC. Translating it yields CSAQQGVGYGYTF.

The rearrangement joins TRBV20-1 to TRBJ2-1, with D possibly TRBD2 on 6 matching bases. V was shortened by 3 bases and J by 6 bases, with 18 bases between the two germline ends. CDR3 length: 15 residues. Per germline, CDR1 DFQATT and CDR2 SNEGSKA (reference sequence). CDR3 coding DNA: TGCAGTGCTAGTTTCGCGGGGAAGAAGGGCAATGAGCAGTTCTTC. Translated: CSASFAGKKGNEQFF.

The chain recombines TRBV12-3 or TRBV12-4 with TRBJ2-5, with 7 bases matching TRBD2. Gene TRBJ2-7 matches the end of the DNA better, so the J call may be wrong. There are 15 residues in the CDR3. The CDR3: CASSWGAGVQYEQYF. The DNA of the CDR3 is TGTGCCAGCAGTTGGGGCGCGGGAGTTCAGTACGAGCAGTACTTC.

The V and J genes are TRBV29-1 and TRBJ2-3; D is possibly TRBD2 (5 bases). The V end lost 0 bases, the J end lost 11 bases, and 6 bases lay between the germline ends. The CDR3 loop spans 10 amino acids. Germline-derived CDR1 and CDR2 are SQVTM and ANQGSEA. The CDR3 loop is CSVEEGEQYF. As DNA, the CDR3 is TGCAGCGTTGAAGAGGGAGAGCAGTATTTT.

The CDR3 sequence is CASSDNPQGPGELFF. CDR3 DNA: TGCGCCAGCAGCGACAACCCACAGGGGCCCGGGGAGCTGTTTTTT. The rearrangement uses TRBV5-1 and TRBJ2-2, with TRBD1 matching over 7 bases. Germline assignment: CDR1 SGHRS and CDR2 YFSETQ. This CDR3 has 15 residues. V was clipped by 4 bases and J by 6 bases; unmatched bases: 9.

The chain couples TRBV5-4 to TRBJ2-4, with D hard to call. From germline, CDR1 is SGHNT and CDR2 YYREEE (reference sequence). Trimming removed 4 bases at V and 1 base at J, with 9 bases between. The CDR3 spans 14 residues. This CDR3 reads CASSPQSAKNIQYF. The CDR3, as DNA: TGTGCCAGCAGCCCCCAGTCTGCCAAAAACATTCAGTACTTC.

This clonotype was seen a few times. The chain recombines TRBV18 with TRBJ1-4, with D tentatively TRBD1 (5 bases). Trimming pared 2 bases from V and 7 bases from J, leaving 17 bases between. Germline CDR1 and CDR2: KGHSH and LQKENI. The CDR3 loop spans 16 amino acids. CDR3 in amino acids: CASSPFGQGDFEKLFF. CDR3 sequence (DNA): TGTGCCAGCTCACCATTCGGCCAAGGGGATTTTGAAAAACTGTTTTTT. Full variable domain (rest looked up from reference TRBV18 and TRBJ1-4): NAGVMQNPRHLVRRRGQEARLRCSPMKGHSHVYWYRQLPEEGLKFMVYLQKENIIDESGMPKERFSAEFPKEGPSILRIQQVVRGDSAAYFCASSPFGQGDFEKLFFGSGTQLSVL.